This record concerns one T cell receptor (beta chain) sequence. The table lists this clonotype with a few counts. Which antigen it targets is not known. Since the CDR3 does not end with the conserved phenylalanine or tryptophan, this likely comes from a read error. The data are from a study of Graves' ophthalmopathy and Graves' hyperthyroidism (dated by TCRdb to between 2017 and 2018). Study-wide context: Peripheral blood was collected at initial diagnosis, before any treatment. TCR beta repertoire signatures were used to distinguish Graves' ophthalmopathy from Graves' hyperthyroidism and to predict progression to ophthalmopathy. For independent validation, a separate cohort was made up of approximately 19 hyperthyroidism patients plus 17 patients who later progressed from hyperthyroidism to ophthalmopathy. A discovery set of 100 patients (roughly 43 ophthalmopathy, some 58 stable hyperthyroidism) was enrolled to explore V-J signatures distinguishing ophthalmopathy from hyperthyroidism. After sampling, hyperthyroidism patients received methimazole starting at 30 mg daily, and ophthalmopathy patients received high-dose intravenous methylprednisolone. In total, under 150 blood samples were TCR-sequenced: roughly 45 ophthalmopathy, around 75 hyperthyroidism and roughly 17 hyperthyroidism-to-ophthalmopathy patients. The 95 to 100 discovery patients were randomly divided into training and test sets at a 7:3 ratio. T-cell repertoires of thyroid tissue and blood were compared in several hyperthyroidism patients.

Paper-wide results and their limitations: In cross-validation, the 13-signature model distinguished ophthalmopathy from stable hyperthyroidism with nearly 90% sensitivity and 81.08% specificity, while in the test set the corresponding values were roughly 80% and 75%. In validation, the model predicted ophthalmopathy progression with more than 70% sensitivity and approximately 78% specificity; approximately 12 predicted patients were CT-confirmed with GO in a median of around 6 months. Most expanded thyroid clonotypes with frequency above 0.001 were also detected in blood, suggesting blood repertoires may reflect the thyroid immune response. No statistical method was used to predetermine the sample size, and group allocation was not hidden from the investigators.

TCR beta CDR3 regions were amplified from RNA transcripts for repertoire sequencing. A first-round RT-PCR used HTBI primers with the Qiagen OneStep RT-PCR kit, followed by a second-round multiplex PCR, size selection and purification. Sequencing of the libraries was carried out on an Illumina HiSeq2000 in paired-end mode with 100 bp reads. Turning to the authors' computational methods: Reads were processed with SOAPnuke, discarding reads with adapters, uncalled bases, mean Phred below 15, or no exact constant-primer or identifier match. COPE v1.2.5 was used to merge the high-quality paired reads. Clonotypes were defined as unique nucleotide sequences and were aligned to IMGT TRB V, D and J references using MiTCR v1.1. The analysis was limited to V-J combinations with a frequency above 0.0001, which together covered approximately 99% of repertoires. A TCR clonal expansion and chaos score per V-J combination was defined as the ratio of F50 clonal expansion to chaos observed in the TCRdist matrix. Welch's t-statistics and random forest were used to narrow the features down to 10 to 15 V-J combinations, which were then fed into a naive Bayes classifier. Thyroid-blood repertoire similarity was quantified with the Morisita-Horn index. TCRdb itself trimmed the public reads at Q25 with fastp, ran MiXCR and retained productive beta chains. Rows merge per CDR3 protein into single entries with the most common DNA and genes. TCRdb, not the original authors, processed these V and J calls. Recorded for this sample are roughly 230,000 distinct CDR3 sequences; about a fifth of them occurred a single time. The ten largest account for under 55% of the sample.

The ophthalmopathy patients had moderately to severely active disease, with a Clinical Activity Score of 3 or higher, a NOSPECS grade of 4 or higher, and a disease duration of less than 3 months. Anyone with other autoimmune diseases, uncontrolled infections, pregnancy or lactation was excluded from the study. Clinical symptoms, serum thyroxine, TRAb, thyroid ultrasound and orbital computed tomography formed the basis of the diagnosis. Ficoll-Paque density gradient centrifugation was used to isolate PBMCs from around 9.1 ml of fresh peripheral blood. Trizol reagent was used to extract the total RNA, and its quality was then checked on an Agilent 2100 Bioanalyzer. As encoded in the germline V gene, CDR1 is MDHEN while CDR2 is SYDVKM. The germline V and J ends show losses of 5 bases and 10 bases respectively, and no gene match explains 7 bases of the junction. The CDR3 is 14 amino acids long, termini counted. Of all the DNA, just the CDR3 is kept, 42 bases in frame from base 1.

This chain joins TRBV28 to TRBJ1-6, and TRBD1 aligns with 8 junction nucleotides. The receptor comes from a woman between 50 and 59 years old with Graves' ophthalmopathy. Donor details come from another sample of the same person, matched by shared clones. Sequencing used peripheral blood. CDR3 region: CASSPDRASSPLHS. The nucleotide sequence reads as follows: TGTGCCAGCAGTCCGGACAGGGCTAGCTCACCCCTCCACTCT.